This T cell receptor beta chain derives from a study of early T cells in non-severe SARS-CoV-2 infection (dated by TCRdb to the early 2020s). Study-level background: Bulk RNA from unsorted whole blood was used for TCR sequencing, so alpha and beta chains could not be paired.

A case-control design nested within a healthcare worker cohort in London, UK, was used, with weekly nasopharyngeal swab PCR tests and blood sampling performed. Healthcare workers were recruited during the week of the UK lockdown, between 23 and 31 March 2020, and followed weekly for up to roughly 15 weeks. This clonotype was counted many times. Its antigen remains undetermined. Qualities for individual bases were not recorded, and no much larger clone is one base off. The CDR3 sequence holds 11 residues, the cysteine and phenylalanine included. The sequence is cut down to CDR3 DNA, 33 bases in frame from base 1. V lost 4 bases and J lost 4 bases; the stretch between them is 4 bases long. Beyond this particular receptor, the publication reports: VDJdb matching was skewed toward anti-spike CD8 responses and likely underestimated virus-specific expansions, missing private and CD4 specificities.

Preparation of the library involved 5' RACE. Sequencer: NextSeq 500. Unique molecular identifiers were attached to individual cDNA molecules in the TCR library protocol so that sequencing error and PCR bias could be corrected. Sequencing covered both TCR alpha and beta chains, and within each sample the abundances of alpha and beta sequences were tightly co-correlated. Turning to the authors' computational methods: Decombinator V4 was used to annotate the V gene, J gene and CDR3 of the TCR sequences. TCRs were defined as expanded if a significant change between any two time points was detected under a Poisson model with p below 0.0001. TCR abundances were normalised to the total number of TCRs sequenced per sample and expressed as counts per million. MAIT TCRs were defined by TRAV1-2 paired with TRAJ12, TRAJ20 or TRAJ33, and iNKT TCRs by TRAV10 paired with TRAJ18. VDJdb, accessed 1 November 2021, was searched for CMV, EBV and SARS-CoV-2 annotated TCRs, with TCRs annotated for multiple antigens excluded. Clones were called with MiXCR by TCRdb after fastp trimmed the public reads at Q25, and only in-frame beta chains were retained. A single entry per CDR3 protein holds the most common genes and DNA from its merged rows. None of the V and J calls come from the authors' own analysis; TCRdb made them. The sample table contains tens of thousands of distinct CDR3 sequences; only one count was recorded for less than 8.5% of them. The top ten clones comprise approximately 8.3% of the sample.

The sequence derives from an adult who was a healthcare worker with PCR-confirmed SARS-CoV-2 infection or an uninfected control (not recorded which). Specimen: whole blood. The chain is made from TRBV12-3 or TRBV12-4 and TRBJ2-5; there is no confident call for the D gene. The nucleotide sequence reads TGTGCCAGCAGTTCAGTAGAGACCCAGTACTTC. Its product reads: CASSSVETQYF.